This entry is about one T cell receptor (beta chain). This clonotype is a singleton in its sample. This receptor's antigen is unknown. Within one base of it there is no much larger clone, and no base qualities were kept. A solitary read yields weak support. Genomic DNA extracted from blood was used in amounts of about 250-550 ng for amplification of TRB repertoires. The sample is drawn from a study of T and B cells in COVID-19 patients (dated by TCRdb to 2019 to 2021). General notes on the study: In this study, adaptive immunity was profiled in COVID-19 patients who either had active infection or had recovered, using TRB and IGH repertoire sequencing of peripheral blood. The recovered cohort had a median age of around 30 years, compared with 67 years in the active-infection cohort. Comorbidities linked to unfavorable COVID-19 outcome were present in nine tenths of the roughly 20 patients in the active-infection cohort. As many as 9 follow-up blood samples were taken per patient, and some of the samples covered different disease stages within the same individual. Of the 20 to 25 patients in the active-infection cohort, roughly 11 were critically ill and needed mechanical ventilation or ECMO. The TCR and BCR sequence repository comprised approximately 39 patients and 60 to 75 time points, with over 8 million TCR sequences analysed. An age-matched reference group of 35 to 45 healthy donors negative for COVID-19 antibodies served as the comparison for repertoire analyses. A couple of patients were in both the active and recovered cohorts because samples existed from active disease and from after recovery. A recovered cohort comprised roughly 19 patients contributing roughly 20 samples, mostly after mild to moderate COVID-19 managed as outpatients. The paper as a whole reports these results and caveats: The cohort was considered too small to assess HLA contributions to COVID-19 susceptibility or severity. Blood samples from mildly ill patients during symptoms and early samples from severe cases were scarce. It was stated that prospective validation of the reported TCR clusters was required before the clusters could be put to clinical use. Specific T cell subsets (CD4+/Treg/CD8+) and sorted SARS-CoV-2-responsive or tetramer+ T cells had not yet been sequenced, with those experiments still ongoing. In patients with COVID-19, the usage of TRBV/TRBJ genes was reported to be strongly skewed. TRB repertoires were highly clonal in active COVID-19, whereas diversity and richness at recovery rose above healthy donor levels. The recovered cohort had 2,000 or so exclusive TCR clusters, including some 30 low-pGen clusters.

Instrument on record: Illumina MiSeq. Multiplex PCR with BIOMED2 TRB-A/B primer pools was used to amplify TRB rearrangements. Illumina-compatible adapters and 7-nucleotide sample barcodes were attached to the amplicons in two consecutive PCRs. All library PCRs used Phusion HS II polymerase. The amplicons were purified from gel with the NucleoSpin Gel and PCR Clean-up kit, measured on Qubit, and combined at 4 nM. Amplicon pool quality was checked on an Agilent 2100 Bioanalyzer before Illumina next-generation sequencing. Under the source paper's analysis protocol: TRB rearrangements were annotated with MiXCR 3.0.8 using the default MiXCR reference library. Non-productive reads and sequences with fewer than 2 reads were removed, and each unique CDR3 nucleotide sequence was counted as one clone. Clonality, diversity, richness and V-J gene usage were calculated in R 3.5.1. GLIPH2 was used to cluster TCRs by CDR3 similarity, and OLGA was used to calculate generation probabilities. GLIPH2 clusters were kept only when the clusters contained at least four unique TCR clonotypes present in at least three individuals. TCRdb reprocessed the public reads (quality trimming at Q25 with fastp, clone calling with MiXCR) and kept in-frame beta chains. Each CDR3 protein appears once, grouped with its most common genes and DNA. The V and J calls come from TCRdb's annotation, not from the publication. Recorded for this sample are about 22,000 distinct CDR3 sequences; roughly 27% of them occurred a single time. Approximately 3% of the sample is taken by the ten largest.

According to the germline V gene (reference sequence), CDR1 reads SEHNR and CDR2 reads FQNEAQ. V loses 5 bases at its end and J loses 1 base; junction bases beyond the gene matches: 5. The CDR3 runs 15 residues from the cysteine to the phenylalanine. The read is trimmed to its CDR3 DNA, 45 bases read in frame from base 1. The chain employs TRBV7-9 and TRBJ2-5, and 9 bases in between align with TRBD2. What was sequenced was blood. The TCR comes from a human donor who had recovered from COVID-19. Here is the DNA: TGTGCCAGCAGCCGTTCTAGCGGGGTCCAAGAGACCCAGTACTTC. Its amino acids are CASSRSSGVQETQYF.